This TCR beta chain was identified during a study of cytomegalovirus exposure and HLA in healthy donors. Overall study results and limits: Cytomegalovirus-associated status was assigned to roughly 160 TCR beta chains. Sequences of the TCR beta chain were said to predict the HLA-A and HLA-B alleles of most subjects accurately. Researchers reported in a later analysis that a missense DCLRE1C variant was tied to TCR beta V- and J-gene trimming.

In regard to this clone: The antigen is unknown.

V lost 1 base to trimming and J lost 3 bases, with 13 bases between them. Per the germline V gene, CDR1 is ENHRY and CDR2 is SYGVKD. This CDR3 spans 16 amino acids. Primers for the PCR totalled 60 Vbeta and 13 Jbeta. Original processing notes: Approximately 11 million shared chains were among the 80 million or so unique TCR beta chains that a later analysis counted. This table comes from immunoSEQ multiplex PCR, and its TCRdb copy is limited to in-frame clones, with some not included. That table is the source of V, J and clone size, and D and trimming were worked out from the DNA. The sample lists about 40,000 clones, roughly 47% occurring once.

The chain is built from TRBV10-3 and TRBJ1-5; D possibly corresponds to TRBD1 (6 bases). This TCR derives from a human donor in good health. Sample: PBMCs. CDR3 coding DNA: TGTGCCATCAGTGAGTACGACAGGTCGTTCAATCAGCCCCAGCATTTT. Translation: CAISEYDRSFNQPQHF.